These 22 T cell receptor beta chains were sequenced from one sample in a study of blood T cells in healthy people across ages. The use of a sample-barcoded 5' primer and a J-beta primer mix characterized a second PCR of about 6 to 11 cycles. Using its own MiXCR run on the 5' RACE reads, TCRdb lists one record per CDR3 protein. The sample has about 830,000 distinct CDR3 sequences, about 62% seen once. Sequencing was done on a sample of blood. These TCRs come from a man aged 30 to 39 in good health.

This chain uses TRBV7-9 with TRBJ2-5, with unresolved D. The J call may be wrong; the DNA end is better matched by TRBJ2-7. CDR3 length: 12 residues. CDR1 SEHNR and CDR2 FQNEAQ come from the germline V gene (reference sequence). The CDR3 here is CASSFGDYEQYF. CDR3 sequence (DNA): TGTGCCAGCAGCTTTGGGGATTACGAGCAGTACTTC.

This clonotype was seen just once. The gene calls are TRBV4-3 and TRBJ2-5; TRBD2 matches 9 bases. This CDR3 contains 16 residues. The trim removed 0 bases at V and 4 bases at J, leaving 6 bases unmatched. Germline V gives CDR1 LGHNA, CDR2 YSLEER. The CDR3 is CASSQESSGVVETQYF. As DNA, the CDR3 is TGCGCCAGCAGCCAAGAGTCTAGCGGGGTGGTAGAGACCCAGTACTTC.

This clonotype was seen a handful of times. The chain uses TRBV29-1 and TRBJ2-1; possibly TRBD1 or TRBD2 for D (5 bases each). The CDR3 has 12 amino acids. The germline CDR1 and CDR2 sequences are SQVTM and ANQGSEA. Deletions cut 2 bases from V and 9 bases from J, with 11 bases between. Here the CDR3 DNA reads TGCAGCGTTGAAAAGAGGGGCAGTGAGCAGTTCTTC. This codes for CSVEKRGSEQFF.

At least ten counts were recorded for this clonotype. The V call is TRBV7-2, the J call TRBJ2-2; D remains ambiguous. The CDR3 runs to 11 residues. Trimming cost V 0 bases and J 7 bases, with 0 bases left between them. The germline CDR1 and CDR2 sequences are SGHTA and FQGNSA. The CDR3: CASSLAGELFF. DNA of the CDR3: TGTGCCAGCAGCTTAGCCGGGGAGCTGTTTTTT.

The CDR3 DNA reads TGTGCCAGCAGCCAGACTGGCGGGAACTACGAGCAGTACTTC. Translating it yields CASSQTGGNYEQYF. The V and J genes are TRBV7-2 and TRBJ2-4, with TRBD2 as a possible D gene (6 bases). The closer fit of TRBJ2-7 to the DNA end suggests the J call may be wrong. The CDR3 consists of 14 residues. Looked up from germline, CDR1 is SGHTA and CDR2 is FQGNSA.

The chain joins TRBV18 to TRBJ2-1; D is possibly TRBD1 (6 bases). From germline, CDR1 is KGHSH and CDR2 LQKENI. The CDR3 is 15 amino acids. V was pared by 6 bases and J by 6 bases, with 18 bases between. The DNA of the CDR3 is TGTGCCAGCTCCCCCGGCCTTGGGGGCAGCAATGAGCAGTTCTTC. Amino acid sequence: CASSPGLGGSNEQFF.

V gene TRBV12-3 or TRBV12-4 combines with J gene TRBJ2-1; TRBD1 or TRBD2 may be the D gene (6 bases each). The CDR3 covers 15 residues. V lost 5 bases and J 6 bases, leaving 17 bases between the germline ends. The chain's CDR3 is CASSQTQGGINEQFF. The CDR3 nucleotides read TGTGCCAGCAGTCAGACACAGGGAGGAATCAATGAGCAGTTCTTC.

The J gene is TRBJ2-5, the V gene TRBV19, with TRBD1 matching over 9 bases. V shed 4 bases and J 2 bases; nucleotides not matched to a gene: 5. Looked up from germline, CDR1 is LNHDA and CDR2 is SQIVND (reference sequence). The CDR3 extends over 15 amino acids. The CDR3 loop is CASSTLGTGQETQYF. The CDR3 region has the DNA TGTGCCAGTAGTACGCTTGGGACAGGGCAAGAGACCCAGTACTTC. Full variable domain (outside the CDR3, taken from reference TRBV19 and TRBJ2-5): DGGITQSPKYLFRKEGQNVTLSCEQNLNHDAMYWYRQDPGQGLRLIYYSQIVNDFQKGDIAEGYSVSREKKESFPLTVTSAQKNPTAFYLCASSTLGTGQETQYFGPGTRLLVL.

Only a few counts were recorded for this clonotype. The rearrangement uses TRBV7-2 and TRBJ2-4; TRBD2 matches at 8 bases. Unmatched junction bases numbered 4, after V lost 2 bases and J lost 1 base. CDR1 is SGHTA and CDR2 is FQGNSA in the germline V gene. The CDR3 extends over 16 amino acids. CDR3 region: CASSLRLAGAKNIQYF. Written as DNA, the CDR3 is TGTGCCAGCAGCTTAAGGCTAGCGGGTGCCAAAAACATTCAGTACTTC.

V is TRBV5-1 and J is TRBJ2-2; 7 bases line up with TRBD1. J was trimmed by 7 bases and V by 4 bases; bases with no gene match: 7. CDR3 length equals 14 residues. CDR1 and CDR2 (germline): SGHRS, YFSETQ. For the CDR3, the DNA is TGCGCCAGCAGCCCGGACAGGCTGCGCGGGGAGCTGTTTTTT. This codes for CASSPDRLRGELFF.

The chain links TRBV7-2 to TRBJ2-7; D is uncertain. The CDR3 is 15 amino acids. CDR1 and CDR2 from the germline V gene are SGHTA and FQGNSA. V was shortened by 2 bases and J by 3 bases, with 14 bases between the two germline ends. DNA for the CDR3: TGTGCCAGCAGCTTATCTGCCCACGGAAGCTACGAGCAGTACTTC. Amino acid sequence: CASSLSAHGSYEQYF.

The table lists this clonotype with a count of one. The V gene is TRBV20-1, the J gene TRBJ2-1; 12 positions match TRBD2. The CDR3 runs to 17 residues. J lost 7 bases, V lost 2 bases, and 12 bases had no gene match. Per germline, CDR1 DFQATT and CDR2 SNEGSKA (reference sequence). CDR3 nucleotide sequence: TGCAGTGCTAGACCGACGAAACTAGCGGGGGGACCGAATGAGCAGTTCTTC. It is translated as CSARPTKLAGGPNEQFF.

The chain links TRBV11-1 to TRBJ2-4; possibly TRBD1 or TRBD2 for D (5 bases each). The J call is in doubt because the DNA end fits TRBJ2-7 better. This CDR3 has 13 residues. Germline loops: CDR1 SGHAT, CDR2 FQDESV (reference sequence). CDR3 sequence: CASWYRGSHEQYF. The CDR3 nucleotides are TGTGCCAGTTGGTATCGGGGCAGCCACGAGCAGTACTTC.

The V and J genes are TRBV9 and TRBJ1-2; D perhaps matches TRBD1 (5 bases). Germline CDR1 is SGDLS and CDR2 is YYNGEE. V gave up 7 bases and J gave up 6 bases, with 16 bases separating them. The CDR3 length is 13 residues. CDR3 DNA: TGTGCCAGCCGTCGGGGGGACGAGGATGGCTACACCTTC. Amino acids: CASRRGDEDGYTF.

Worth noting for this clonotype: One end of the junction varies from germline; a read error may be responsible. The chain combines TRBV7-7 with TRBJ2-7; no definite D call. Looked up from germline, CDR1 is SSHAT and CDR2 is FNYEAQ (reference sequence). This CDR3 spans 13 amino acids. CDR3: CASSPALGYEQYF. For the CDR3, the DNA is TGTGCTAGCAGCCCGGCCCTAGGCTACGAGCAGTACTTC.

The rearrangement joins TRBV10-3 to TRBJ2-7, with D maybe TRBD1 (7 bases). This CDR3 contains 16 residues. V lost 3 bases to trimming and J lost 1 base, with 16 bases between them. Germline values: CDR1 ENHRY, CDR2 SYGVKD. This chain's CDR3 is CAISDRGRQPSYEQYF. As DNA, the CDR3 is TGTGCCATCAGTGACAGGGGGAGGCAGCCTTCCTACGAGCAGTACTTC.

This chain uses TRBV4-1 with TRBJ1-2; D is ambiguous. The V gene lost 11 bases and the J gene lost 7 bases, with 11 bases spanning the gap. The CDR3 runs to 10 residues. Per germline, CDR1 MGHRA and CDR2 YSYEKL. CDR3 in DNA: TGCGCCTCCCGGTATGGTGGCTACACCTTC. As protein: CASRYGGYTF.

V gene TRBV24-1 combines with J gene TRBJ2-1, with D perhaps matching TRBD1 (5 bases). The CDR3 is made up of 14 amino acids. Per germline, CDR1 KGHDR and CDR2 SFDVKD. Trimming stripped 4 bases from V and 8 bases from J, with 14 bases between. The CDR3 reads CATSERGLVHEQFF. In nucleotides, the CDR3 is TGTGCCACCAGTGAAAGGGGCCTAGTCCATGAGCAGTTCTTC.

The V call is TRBV7-6, the J call TRBJ1-2; D might be TRBD1 (5 bases). Germline V gene sequence: CDR1 SGHVS, CDR2 FNYEAQ. With 1 base removed from V and 8 bases from J, the gap between germline ends came to 11 bases. The CDR3 contains 13 residues. The CDR3 bases are TGTGCCAGCAGCTTAGGGGGGACCTTCGGCTACACCTTC. As protein: CASSLGGTFGYTF.

The chain links TRBV20-1 to TRBJ1-4; TRBD1 agrees at 9 bases. Losses at the gene ends were 3 bases for V and 8 bases for J; bases not matched to a gene: 10. CDR3 length: 15 residues. The germline CDR1 and CDR2 sequences are DFQATT and SNEGSKA (reference sequence). CDR3: CSARGPGTGYEKLFF. The CDR3 coding sequence is TGCAGTGCTAGGGGACCCGGGACAGGGTACGAAAAACTGTTTTTT.

This sequence joins TRBV12-3 or TRBV12-4 and TRBJ1-1, with 8 bases lining up with TRBD1. The CDR3 totals 15 residues. J gave up 4 bases and V 2 bases, and 6 bases lay outside the gene matches. The CDR3: CASSLRQGAGTEAFF. As DNA, the CDR3 is TGTGCCAGCAGTTTACGGCAGGGGGCGGGCACTGAAGCTTTCTTT.

This chain links TRBV20-1 with TRBJ2-2, with a tentative D call TRBD1 (8 bases). CDR1 is DFQATT, CDR2 SNEGSKA, per germline (reference sequence). The CDR3 contains 16 residues. Trimming took off 6 bases at V and 3 bases at J, with 20 bases between the two ends. CDR3 nucleotides: TGCAGTGCAAAATATCAGGGGGCGGGGGACACCGGGGAGCTGTTTTTT. It codes for CSAKYQGAGDTGELFF.